This T cell receptor (beta chain) was captured by sequencing in a study of beta chain features in type 1 diabetes (dated by TCRdb to 2017 to 2018). Study-wide context: Mean age, gender distribution, total cell number and subset yield did not differ between patients and healthy donors. Regulatory and stem cell-like memory subsets were obtained from only 8 patients and roughly eight healthy donors, while naive and central memory subsets were obtained from all 30 or so donors. A total of roughly 99,000,000 sorted cells were examined across all samples, and the number of cells per subset was strongly correlated with RNA yield. In the study, recently diagnosed type 1 diabetes patients and matched healthy donors were compared on the TCRB repertoires of their sorted circulating CD4+ T cell subsets.

This clone has a handful of counts. Its recognized antigen is unknown. The record has no base qualities; no much larger clone is one base away. The research as a whole found: PCR may preferentially amplify shorter templates, but because patient and control samples were amplified and corrected together, any resulting skew would affect both groups equally. A moderate but significant shortening of TCRB CDR3 length was observed in type 1 diabetes patients in all four CD4+ subsets. Fewer insertions and more nucleotide deletions at VDJ recombination sites were observed in patients with type 1 diabetes, implying thymic rearrangement abnormalities. The naive, central memory and regulatory TCRB repertoires appeared to resemble one another more closely among patients than among healthy donors. HLA sub-analyses involved small numbers of individuals, so any influence of HLA type on TCRB rearrangement remained unresolved. Because cDNA rather than genomic DNA was sequenced, highly expressing activated cells could have been over-represented, although no difference in activation and CD3 levels was found between groups.

All of the isolated RNA was reverse transcribed with the High Capacity cDNA Reverse Transcription Kit, so expressed TCRB transcripts were sequenced. Deep immunoSEQ sequencing was performed on naive, central memory and regulatory T cell samples, with an average of roughly 3.3 million total reads per sample. Sorted cells were lysed in RLT buffer, and RNA was extracted using DNase-treated RNeasy Micro or Mini kits according to cell number. Each cell subset was processed on its own to prevent cross-contamination, while patient and healthy donor samples were processed together. The immunoSEQ multiplex PCR was used to amplify TCRB sequences from cDNA, yielding 87-bp fragments that span the CDR3 region. Sequencing of the amplicons was performed on the Illumina HiSeq platform. The authors processed their data as follows. PCR bias was corrected computationally using synthetic template baselines, and reads within Hamming distance 2 were collapsed, with unmergeable singletons discarded. Reads were aligned against IMGT so that V, D and J genes, CDR3 length and insertions or deletions at six rearrangement sites could be assigned. Within each subset, clonotype counts were normalized to sorted cell number, and only after that were true diversity and Gini coefficients computed with the tcR R package. The overlap coefficient, calculated on TCRB nucleotide sequences, was used to quantify repertoire sharing. TCRdb stores this immuneACCESS table with in-frame sequences only. Part of the clones is absent; in the studies checked, under half of the shortfall reflects unresolved V genes, and no reason is known for the rest. That table supplies the V and J calls and clone size; D and trimming were determined from the DNA. The sample has around 120,000 clones on record, roughly 17% of them singletons. The ten largest clones represent around 2.5% of the sample.

Each donor gave one peripheral blood draw, roughly 110 mL on average, collected into heparinised tubes. A BD FACSAria II and a panel including CD45RO, CCR7, CD25, CD127, CD95 and CD27 were used to sort naive, central memory, regulatory and stem cell-like memory CD4+ T cells. All sorted populations exceeded 95% purity. PBMCs were isolated immediately by Lymphoprep density gradient centrifugation and stained directly without culture. So that batch effects would be minimized, each experiment stained and sorted samples in pairs, pairing one healthy donor with one patient. The CDR3 contains 14 residues, cysteine and phenylalanine counted. Only the CDR3 DNA is retained, 42 bases long and in frame from the first base. V was cut back by 5 bases and J by 2 bases, leaving a gap of 12 bases between them. According to the germline V gene, CDR1 reads MNHEY and CDR2 reads SVGAGI.

The sample was central memory CD4+ T cells from blood. The origin of this receptor is a young man with type 1 diabetes. The chain uses TRBV6-5 and TRBJ2-5, with an unclear D gene assignment. The nucleotides read TGTGCCAGCAGTCCCGGAGTCCAACAAGAGACCCAGTACTTC. It encodes CASSPGVQQETQYF.